This T cell receptor beta chain is from a study of early T cells in non-severe SARS-CoV-2 infection (dated by TCRdb to the early 2020s). For the study in its entirety: Because TCR sequencing was done on bulk RNA from unsorted whole blood, the alpha and beta chains could not be paired.

General conclusions and limits of the study: VDJdb matching was skewed toward anti-spike CD8 responses, so virus-specific expansions were likely underestimated and private and CD4 specificities were missed.

This was a case-control study nested in a cohort of healthcare workers in London, UK, who had nasopharyngeal swab PCR tests and blood samples taken every week. Healthcare workers were recruited between 23 and 31 March 2020, during the week of the UK lockdown, and were followed weekly for up to 16 weeks. V gives up 5 bases and J gives up 8 bases, and the segment between their germline ends measures 15 bases. From the cysteine up to the phenylalanine, the CDR3 has a length of 14 residues. Just CDR3 DNA is preserved here, 42 bases in frame from base 1. The germline V gene supplies CDR1 SGHTA and CDR2 FQGNSA. This clonotype was detected ten times or more. Its antigen specificity is not known. Base quality data are lacking; no much larger clone is found one base away. Libraries were built with 5' RACE. Reads for this sample came from a NextSeq 500. In the TCR library protocol, unique molecular identifiers were attached to individual cDNA molecules to correct for PCR bias and sequencing error. Both TCR alpha and beta chains were sequenced, and tight co-correlation was observed between alpha and beta sequence abundances in each sample. Under the source paper's analysis protocol: V gene, J gene and CDR3 annotation of TCR sequences was performed with Decombinator V4. Expanded TCRs were defined as changing significantly between any two time points under a Poisson model with p below 0.0001. TCR abundances were normalised to the total number of TCRs sequenced per sample and were expressed as counts per million. TRAV1-2 paired with TRAJ12, TRAJ20 or TRAJ33 defined MAIT TCRs, while TRAV10 paired with TRAJ18 defined iNKT TCRs. A search of VDJdb, accessed on 1 November 2021, was run for TCRs annotated to CMV, EBV and SARS-CoV-2, with TCRs annotated for multiple antigens excluded. In-frame beta chains were kept once TCRdb had trimmed the public reads at Q25 with fastp and called clones with MiXCR. Each CDR3 protein appears once, grouped with its most common genes and DNA. For this entry, the V and J calls and clone size follow TCRdb and not the study's own pipeline. In this sample the table shows tens of thousands of distinct CDR3 sequences, less than 6% of which occur a single time. 4.4% of the sample is taken by the ten largest.

Sequencing was performed on whole blood, taken at baseline. Rearrangement joined TRBV7-2 to TRBJ1-4; no D gene call is confident. This receptor was taken from an adult who was a healthcare worker with PCR-confirmed SARS-CoV-2 infection or an uninfected control (not recorded which). The sequenced DNA is TGTGCCAGCAGCCTAATTTTAGGTTACGAAAAACTGTTTTTT. This encodes CASSLILGYEKLFF.